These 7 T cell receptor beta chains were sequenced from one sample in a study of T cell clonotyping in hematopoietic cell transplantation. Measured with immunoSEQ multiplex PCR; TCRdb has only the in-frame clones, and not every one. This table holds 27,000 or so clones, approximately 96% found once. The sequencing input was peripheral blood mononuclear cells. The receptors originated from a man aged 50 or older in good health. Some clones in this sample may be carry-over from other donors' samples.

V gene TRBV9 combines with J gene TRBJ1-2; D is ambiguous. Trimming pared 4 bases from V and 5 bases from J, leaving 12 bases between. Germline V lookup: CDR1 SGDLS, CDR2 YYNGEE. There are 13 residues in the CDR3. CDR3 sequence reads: CASSYDGGYGYTF. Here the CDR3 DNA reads TGTGCCAGCAGCTATGACGGAGGGTATGGCTACACCTTC. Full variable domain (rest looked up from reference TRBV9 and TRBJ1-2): DSGVTQTPKHLITATGQRVTLRCSPRSGDLSVYWYQQSLDQGLQFLIQYYNGEERAKGNILERFSAQQFPDLHSELNLSSLELGDSALYFCASSYDGGYGYTFGSGTRLTVV.

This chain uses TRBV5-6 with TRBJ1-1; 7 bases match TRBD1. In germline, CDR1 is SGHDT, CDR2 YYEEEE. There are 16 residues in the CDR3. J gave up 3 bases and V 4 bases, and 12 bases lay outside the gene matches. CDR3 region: CASSPLRQGPDTEAFF. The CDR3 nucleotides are TGTGCCAGCAGCCCTCTTCGACAGGGCCCTGACACTGAAGCTTTCTTT. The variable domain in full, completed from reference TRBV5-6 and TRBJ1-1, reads DAGVTQSPTHLIKTRGQQVTLRCSPKSGHDTVSWYQQALGQGPQFIFQYYEEEERQRGNFPDRFSGHQFPNYSSELNVNALLLGDSALYLCASSPLRQGPDTEAFFGQGTRLTVV.

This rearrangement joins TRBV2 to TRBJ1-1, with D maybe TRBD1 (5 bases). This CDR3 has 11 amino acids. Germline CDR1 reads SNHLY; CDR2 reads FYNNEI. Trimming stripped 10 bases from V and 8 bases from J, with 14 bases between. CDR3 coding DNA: TGTGCCATTACCGGGACGATGGAAGCTTTCTTT. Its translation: CAITGTMEAFF.

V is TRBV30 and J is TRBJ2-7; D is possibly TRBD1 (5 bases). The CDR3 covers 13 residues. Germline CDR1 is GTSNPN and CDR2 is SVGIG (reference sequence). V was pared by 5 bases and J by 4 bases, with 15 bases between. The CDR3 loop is CAWVRQGVYEQYF. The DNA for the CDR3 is TGTGCCTGGGTGCGACAAGGGGTATACGAGCAGTACTTC.

CDR3 amino acids: CAWRQVGAETQYF. The CDR3 bases are TGTGCCTGGAGGCAGGTGGGGGCAGAGACCCAGTACTTC. The chain combines TRBV30 with TRBJ2-5; tentatively, D is TRBD1 (6 bases). The CDR3 extends over 13 amino acids. The germline V and J ends were trimmed by 3 bases and 4 bases, with 12 bases remaining between them. Germline CDR1 is GTSNPN and CDR2 is SVGIG (reference sequence).

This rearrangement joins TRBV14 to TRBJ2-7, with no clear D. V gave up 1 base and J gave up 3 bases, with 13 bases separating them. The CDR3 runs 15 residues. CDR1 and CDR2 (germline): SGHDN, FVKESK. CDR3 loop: CASSQGISRSYEQYF. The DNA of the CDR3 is TGTGCCAGCAGCCAAGGGATTAGCCGGAGCTACGAGCAGTACTTC.

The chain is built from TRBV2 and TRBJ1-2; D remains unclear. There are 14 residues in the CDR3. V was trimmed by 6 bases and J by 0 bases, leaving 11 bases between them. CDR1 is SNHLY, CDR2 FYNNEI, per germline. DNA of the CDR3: TGTGCCAGCAGGGAGAGAACAACTAACTATGGCTACACCTTC. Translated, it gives CASRERTTNYGYTF.